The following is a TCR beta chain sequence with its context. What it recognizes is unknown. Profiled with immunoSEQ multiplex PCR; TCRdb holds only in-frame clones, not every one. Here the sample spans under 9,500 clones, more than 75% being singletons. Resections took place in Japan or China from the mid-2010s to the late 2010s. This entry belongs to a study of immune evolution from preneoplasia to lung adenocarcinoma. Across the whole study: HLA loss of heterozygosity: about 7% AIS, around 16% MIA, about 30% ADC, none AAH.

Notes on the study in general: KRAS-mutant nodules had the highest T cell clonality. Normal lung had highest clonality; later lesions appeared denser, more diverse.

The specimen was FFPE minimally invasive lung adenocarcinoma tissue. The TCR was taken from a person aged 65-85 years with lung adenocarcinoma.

The CDR3 protein is CASSLGDIYGYTF. CDR3 coding DNA: TGTGCCAGCAGCTTAGGGGACATCTATGGCTACACCTTC. The genes are TRBV7-6 and TRBJ1-2; a possible D gene is TRBD1 (6 bases). The V end lost 1 base, the J end lost 4 bases, and 7 bases lay between the germline ends. Looked up from germline, CDR1 is SGHVS and CDR2 is FNYEAQ. The CDR3 runs 13 residues.